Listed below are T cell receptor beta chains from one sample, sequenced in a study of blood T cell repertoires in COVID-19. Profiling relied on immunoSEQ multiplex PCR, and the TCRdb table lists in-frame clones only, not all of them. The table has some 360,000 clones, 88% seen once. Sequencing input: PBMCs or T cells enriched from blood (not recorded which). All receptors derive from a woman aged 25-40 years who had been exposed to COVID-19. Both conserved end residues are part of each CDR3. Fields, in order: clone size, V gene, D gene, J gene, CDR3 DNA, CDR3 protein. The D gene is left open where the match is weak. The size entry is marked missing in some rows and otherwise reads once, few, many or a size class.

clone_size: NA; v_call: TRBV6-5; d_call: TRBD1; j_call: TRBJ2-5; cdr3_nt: TGTGCCAGCAGCCTTGACAGGGTTATTGAGACCCAGTACTTC; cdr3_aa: CASSLDRVIETQYF
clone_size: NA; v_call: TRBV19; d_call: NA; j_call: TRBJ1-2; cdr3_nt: TGTGCCAGTAGATTCGGCAGCGAGTATGGCTACACCTTC; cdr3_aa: CASRFGSEYGYTF
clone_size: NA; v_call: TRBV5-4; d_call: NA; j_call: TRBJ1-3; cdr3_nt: TGTGCCAGCAGCTTACAGGGCGACTCTGGAAACACCATATATTTT; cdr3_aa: CASSLQGDSGNTIYF
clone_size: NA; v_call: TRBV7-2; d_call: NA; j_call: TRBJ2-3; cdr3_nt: TGTGCCAGCAGCGAGCGGTTTTCGGCAGATACGCAGTATTTT; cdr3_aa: CASSERFSADTQYF
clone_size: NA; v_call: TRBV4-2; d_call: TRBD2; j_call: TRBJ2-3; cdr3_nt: TGTGCCAGCAGCCAGGGTAGCGGGACTGGCACAGATACGCAGTATTTT; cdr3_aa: CASSQGSGTGTDTQYF
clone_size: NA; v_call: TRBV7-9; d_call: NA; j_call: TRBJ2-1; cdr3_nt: TGTGCCAGCGTGAGGGATTACAATGAGCAGTTCTTC; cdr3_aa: CASVRDYNEQFF
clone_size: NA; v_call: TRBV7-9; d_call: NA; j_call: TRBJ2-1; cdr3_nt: TGTGCCAGCAGCTTAGAACTACTTCGGGGTTTCTCCTACAATGAGCAGTTCTTC; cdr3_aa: CASSLELLRGFSYNEQFF
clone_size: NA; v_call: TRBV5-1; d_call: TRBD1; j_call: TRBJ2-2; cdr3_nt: TGCGCCAGCAGCCCCAGGGGGCCGGACACCGGGGAGCTGTTTTTT; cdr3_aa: CASSPRGPDTGELFF
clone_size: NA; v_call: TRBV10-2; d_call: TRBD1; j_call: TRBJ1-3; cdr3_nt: TGCGCCAGCAGACCCGGGACAGGGGGTTCGAGCTCTGGAAACACCATATATTTT; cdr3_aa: CASRPGTGGSSSGNTIYF
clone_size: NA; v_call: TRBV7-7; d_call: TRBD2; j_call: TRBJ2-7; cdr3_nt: TGTGCCAGCAGCTTACGACCGGGAGGGGACTACGAGCAGTACTTC; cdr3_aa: CASSLRPGGDYEQYF
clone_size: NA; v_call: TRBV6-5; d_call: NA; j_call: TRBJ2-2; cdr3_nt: TGTGCCAGCCTGCGGCCGGGAGACAACACCGGGGAGCTGTTTTTT; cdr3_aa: CASLRPGDNTGELFF
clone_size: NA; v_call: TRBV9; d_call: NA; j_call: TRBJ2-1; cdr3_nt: TGTGCCAGCAGCGCCGGACAGCTGGGACACAATGAGCAGTTCTTC; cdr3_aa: CASSAGQLGHNEQFF
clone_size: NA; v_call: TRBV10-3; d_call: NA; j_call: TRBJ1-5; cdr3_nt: TGTGCCATCAGTGAAGGGGGATCGGGGCCCCAGCATTTT; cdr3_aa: CAISEGGSGPQHF
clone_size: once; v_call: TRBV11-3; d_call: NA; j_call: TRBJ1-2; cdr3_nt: TGTGCCAGCAGCCCAGGGGCTCGGACAGCGGCTAACTATGGCTACACCTTC; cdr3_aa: CASSPGARTAANYGYTF
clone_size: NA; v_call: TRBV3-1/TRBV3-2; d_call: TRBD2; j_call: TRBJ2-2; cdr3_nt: TGTGCCAGCAGCCAAGAGGGGGGACTAGCGGGATTCACCGGGGAGCTGTTTTTT; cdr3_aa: CASSQEGGLAGFTGELFF
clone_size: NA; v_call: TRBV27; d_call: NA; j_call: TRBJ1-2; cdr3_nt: TGTGCCAGCCGAGACCAGGTCCCCACCGCCGGCTACACCTTC; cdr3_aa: CASRDQVPTAGYTF
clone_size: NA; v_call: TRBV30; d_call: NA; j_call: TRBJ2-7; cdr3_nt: TGTGCCTGGAGTGTGACAGGAAGGCAGTACTTC; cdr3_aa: CAWSVTGRQYF
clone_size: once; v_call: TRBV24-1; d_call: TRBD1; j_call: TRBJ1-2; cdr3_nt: TGTGCCACCAGTGAACAGGGGTACGGCTACACCTTC; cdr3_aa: CATSEQGYGYTF
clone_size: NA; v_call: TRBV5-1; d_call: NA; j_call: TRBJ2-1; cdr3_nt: TGCGCCAGCACACTATCCGGGTTACAGTTCTTC; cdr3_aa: CASTLSGLQFF
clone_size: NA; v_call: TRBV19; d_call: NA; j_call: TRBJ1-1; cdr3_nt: TGTGCCAGTAGTTCAGGGAAGCGGGACACTGAAGCTTTCTTT; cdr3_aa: CASSSGKRDTEAFF
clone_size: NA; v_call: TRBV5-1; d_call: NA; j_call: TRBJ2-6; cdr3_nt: TGCGCCAGCAGCTTGGTGGTCTCCCCGGCTGGGGCCAACGTCCTGACTTTC; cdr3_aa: CASSLVVSPAGANVLTF
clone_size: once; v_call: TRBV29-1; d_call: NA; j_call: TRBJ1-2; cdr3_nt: TGCAGCGTCCGGTTGTATGGCTACACCTTC; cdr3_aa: CSVRLYGYTF
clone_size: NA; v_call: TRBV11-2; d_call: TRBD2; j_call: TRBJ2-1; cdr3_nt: TGTGCCAGCAGCTTAGTGTATCAGCGGGAGGGCCCCTACAATGAGCAGTTCTTC; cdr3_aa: CASSLVYQREGPYNEQFF
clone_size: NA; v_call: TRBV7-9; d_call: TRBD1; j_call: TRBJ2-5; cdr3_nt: TGTGCCAGCAGCTTAGTTCGGGACAGCCAAGAGACCCAGTACTTC; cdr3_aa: CASSLVRDSQETQYF
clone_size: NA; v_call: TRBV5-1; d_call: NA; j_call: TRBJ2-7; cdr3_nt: TGCGCCAGCAGCTTTTTCGGCGGGAACTACGAGCAGTACTTC; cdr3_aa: CASSFFGGNYEQYF
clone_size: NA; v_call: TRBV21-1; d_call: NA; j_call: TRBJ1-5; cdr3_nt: TGTGCCAGCAGCTCGACAGGGGGCAATCAGCCCCAGCATTTT; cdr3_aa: CASSSTGGNQPQHF
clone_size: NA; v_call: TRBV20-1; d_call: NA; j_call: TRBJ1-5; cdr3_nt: TGCAGTGCTACAGGGGATCAGCCCCAGCATTTT; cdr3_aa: CSATGDQPQHF
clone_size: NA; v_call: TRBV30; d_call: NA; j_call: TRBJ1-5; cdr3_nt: TGTGCCTGGAGTGTACTGGGCAATCAGCCCCAGCATTTT; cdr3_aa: CAWSVLGNQPQHF
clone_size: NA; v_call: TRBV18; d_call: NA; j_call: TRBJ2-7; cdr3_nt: TGTGCCAGCTCACCACCGGGGGGACCAGTCTCCTACGAGCAGTACTTC; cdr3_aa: CASSPPGGPVSYEQYF
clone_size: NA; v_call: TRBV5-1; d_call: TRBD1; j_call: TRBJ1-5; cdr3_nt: TGCGCCAGCAGCCCCCGGACAGGGAGCAATCAGCCCCAGCATTTT; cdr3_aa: CASSPRTGSNQPQHF
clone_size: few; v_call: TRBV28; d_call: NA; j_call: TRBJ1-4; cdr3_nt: TGTGCCAGCAGTTTAGGGGGCTTAGATGAAAAACTGTTTTTT; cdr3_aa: CASSLGGLDEKLFF
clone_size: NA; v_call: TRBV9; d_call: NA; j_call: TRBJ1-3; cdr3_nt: TGTGCCAGCAGCGTAGACATGGGGGCGATTAATCCTGGAAACACCATATATTTT; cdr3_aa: CASSVDMGAINPGNTIYF
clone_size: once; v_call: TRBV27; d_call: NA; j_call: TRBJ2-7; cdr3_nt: TGTGCCAGCAGTTTATCTGGCGGTCCCTCCTACGAGCAGTACTTC; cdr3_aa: CASSLSGGPSYEQYF
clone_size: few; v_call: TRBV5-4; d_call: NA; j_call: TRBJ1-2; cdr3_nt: TGTGCCAGCAGCTTAAACAGGATAAACTATGGCTACACCTTC; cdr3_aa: CASSLNRINYGYTF
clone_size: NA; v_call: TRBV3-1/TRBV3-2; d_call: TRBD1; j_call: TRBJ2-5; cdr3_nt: TGTGCCAGCAGCCAGGGGACAGCCCGAATTTTTTACTTC; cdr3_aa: CASSQGTARIFYF
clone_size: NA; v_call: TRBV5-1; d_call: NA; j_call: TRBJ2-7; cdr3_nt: TGCGCCAGCAGCCAGAATCCCTACGAGCAGTACTTC; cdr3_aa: CASSQNPYEQYF
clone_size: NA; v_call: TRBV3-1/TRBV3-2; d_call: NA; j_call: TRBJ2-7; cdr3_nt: TGTGCCAGCAGCCCTTCCCCAGTCTCCGAGCAGTACTTC; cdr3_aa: CASSPSPVSEQYF
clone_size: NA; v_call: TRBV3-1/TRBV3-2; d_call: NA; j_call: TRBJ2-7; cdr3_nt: TGTGCCAGCAGCCAAGGATGGAGGGACAGCTTCTCCTACGAGCAGTACTTC; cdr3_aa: CASSQGWRDSFSYEQYF
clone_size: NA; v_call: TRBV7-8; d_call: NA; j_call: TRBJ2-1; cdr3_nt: TGTGCCAGCAGCTTAAGGATCGGGGGTGGCTATGAGCAGTTCTTC; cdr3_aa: CASSLRIGGGYEQFF
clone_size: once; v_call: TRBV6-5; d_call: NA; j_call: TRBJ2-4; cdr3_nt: TGTGCCATCAACTCTGATATTAAAAACATTCAGTACTTC; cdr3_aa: CAINSDIKNIQYF